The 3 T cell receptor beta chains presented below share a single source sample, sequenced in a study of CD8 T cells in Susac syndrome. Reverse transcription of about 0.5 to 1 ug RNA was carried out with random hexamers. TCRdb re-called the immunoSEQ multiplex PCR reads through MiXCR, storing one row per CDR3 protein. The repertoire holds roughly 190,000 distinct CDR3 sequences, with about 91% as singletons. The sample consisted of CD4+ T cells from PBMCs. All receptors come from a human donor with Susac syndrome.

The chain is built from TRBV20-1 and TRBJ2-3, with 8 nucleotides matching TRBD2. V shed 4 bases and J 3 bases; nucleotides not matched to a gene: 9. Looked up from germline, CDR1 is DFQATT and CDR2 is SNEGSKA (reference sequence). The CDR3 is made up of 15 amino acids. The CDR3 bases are TGCAGTGCTACCCCCTGGCGGGAGGATACAGATACGCAGTATTTT. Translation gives CSATPWREDTDTQYF.

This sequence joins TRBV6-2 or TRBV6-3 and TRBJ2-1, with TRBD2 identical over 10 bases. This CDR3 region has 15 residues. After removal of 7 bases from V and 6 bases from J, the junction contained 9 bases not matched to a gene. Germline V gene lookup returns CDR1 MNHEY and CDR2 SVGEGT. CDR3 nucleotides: TGTGCCAGCACCCAGCGGGGGGGCCGAGTCAATGAGCAGTTCTTC. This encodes CASTQRGGRVNEQFF.

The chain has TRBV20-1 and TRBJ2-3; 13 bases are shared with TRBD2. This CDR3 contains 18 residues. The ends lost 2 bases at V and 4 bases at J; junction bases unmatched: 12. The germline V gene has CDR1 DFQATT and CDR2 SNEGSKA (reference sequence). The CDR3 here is CSARSGTSGTPSADTQYF. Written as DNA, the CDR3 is TGCAGTGCTAGATCCGGGACTAGCGGGACGCCGTCCGCAGATACGCAGTATTTT.